These T cell receptor beta chains were read from a single sample in a study of shared clonotypes between healthy human individuals. Clones were sequenced by immunoSEQ multiplex PCR, and TCRdb holds only the in-frame ones, with some missing. The sample lists about 2.2 million clones; 93% were seen once. Sequenced sample: naive CD8+ T cells from PBMCs. The source of these receptors is a man aged 18 to 29 in good health. Some clones in this sample may be carry-over from other donors' samples. CDR3s include the opening cysteine and the closing phenylalanine or tryptophan. The D gene is left open where the match is weak. Rows give clone size only sometimes, using once, few, many, or a class for an expanded clone.

j_call v_call clone_size d_call cdr3_aa cdr3_nt
TRBJ1-1 TRBV6-6 NA TRBD1 CASLTTGGDGNTEAFF TGTGCCAGCCTGACTACAGGGGGCGATGGGAACACTGAAGCTTTCTTT
TRBJ2-5 TRBV4-3 NA NA CASSQDLWGSWETQYF TGCGCCAGCAGCCAAGATCTGTGGGGTAGCTGGGAGACCCAGTACTTC
TRBJ2-1 TRBV27 NA NA CASSFEAGSSYNEQFF TGTGCCAGCAGTTTTGAGGCGGGGAGCTCCTACAATGAGCAGTTCTTC
TRBJ2-7 TRBV27 NA NA CASSVRTHTYEQYF TGTGCCAGCAGTGTCCGGACACATACCTACGAGCAGTACTTC
TRBJ1-1 TRBV28 NA NA CASRPGPYTEAFF TGTGCCAGCAGGCCGGGACCCTACACTGAAGCTTTCTTT
TRBJ2-1 TRBV19 NA TRBD2 CASSISSSGSEQFF TGTGCCAGTAGTATATCTTCTAGCGGAAGTGAGCAGTTCTTC
TRBJ2-2 TRBV29-1 NA NA CSVDGSAGELFF TGCAGCGTTGACGGTTCCGCCGGGGAGCTGTTTTTT
TRBJ2-7 TRBV15 once NA CATSRVHSPAYEQYF TGTGCCACCAGCAGAGTTCACAGTCCCGCCTACGAGCAGTACTTC
TRBJ2-7 TRBV11-1 NA NA CASSLGSGDQYF TGTGCCAGCAGCTTAGGATCGGGAGACCAGTACTTC
TRBJ2-1 TRBV29-1 NA NA CSVETALGQLRSYNEQFF TGCAGCGTTGAGACAGCCCTTGGACAGCTTCGCTCCTACAATGAGCAGTTCTTC
TRBJ2-3 TRBV4-3 NA NA CASSQGWGYNTDTQYF TGCGCCAGCAGCCAAGGCTGGGGGTACAACACAGATACGCAGTATTTT
TRBJ2-1 TRBV7-9 NA NA CASSPRDMQDEQFF TGTGCCAGCAGCCCCCGGGATATGCAGGATGAGCAGTTCTTC
TRBJ2-7 TRBV6-5 NA NA CATRGLRGISYEQYF TGTGCCACCCGGGGACTTCGGGGGATCTCCTACGAGCAGTACTTC
TRBJ2-7 TRBV7-9 NA TRBD1 CASSANHRGLYEQYF TGTGCCAGCAGCGCAAACCACAGGGGGCTCTACGAGCAGTACTTC
TRBJ2-7 TRBV18 NA TRBD2 CASSPGTSVRSYEQYF TGTGCCAGCTCACCAGGGACTAGCGTACGATCCTACGAGCAGTACTTC
TRBJ2-7 TRBV27 NA TRBD2 CASNLSLAGANYEQYF TGTGCCAGCAATTTGAGTCTAGCGGGAGCTAACTACGAGCAGTACTTC
TRBJ2-7 TRBV7-6 NA NA CASRGWGEQYF TGTGCCAGCAGAGGGTGGGGCGAGCAGTACTTC
TRBJ2-7 TRBV4-1 NA NA CASSPGPGAFGYEQYF TGCGCCAGCAGCCCGGGTCCGGGGGCTTTCGGCTACGAGCAGTACTTC
TRBJ1-2 TRBV30 NA NA CAWSRGREVYTF TGTGCCTGGAGCCGGGGGAGGGAGGTCTACACCTTC
TRBJ1-1 TRBV2 few TRBD1 CASAGTVNTEAFF TGTGCCAGCGCCGGGACAGTGAACACTGAAGCTTTCTTT
TRBJ1-2 TRBV29-1 NA TRBD1 CSVEGGQGRVDYGYTF TGCAGCGTTGAAGGAGGACAGGGTCGGGTCGACTATGGCTACACCTTC
TRBJ1-5 TRBV19 NA NA CASRMTDYSNQPQHF TGTGCCAGTAGGATGACAGATTATAGCAATCAGCCCCAGCATTTT
TRBJ2-7 TRBV19 NA TRBD1 CASSMGTGGTYEQYF TGTGCCAGTAGTATGGGGACAGGAGGTACCTACGAGCAGTACTTC
TRBJ2-7 TRBV27 NA TRBD1 CASSLSGTGEGEQYF TGTGCCAGCAGTTTATCGGGGACAGGGGAGGGCGAGCAGTACTTC
TRBJ2-1 TRBV5-6 NA NA CASSLALNEQFF TGTGCCAGCAGCTTGGCCCTAAATGAGCAGTTCTTC
TRBJ1-4 TRBV10-3 NA NA CAISATDRWNEKLFF TGTGCCATCAGTGCAACAGACCGCTGGAATGAAAAACTGTTTTTT
TRBJ1-2 TRBV5-6 NA TRBD1 CASSWTGVHYTF TGTGCCAGCAGCTGGACAGGGGTCCACTACACCTTC
TRBJ2-2 TRBV7-9 NA NA CASSGRTDRNTGELFF TGTGCCAGCAGCGGACGGACAGATCGGAACACCGGGGAGCTGTTTTTT
TRBJ2-5 TRBV9 once NA CASSVESAQETQYF TGTGCCAGCAGCGTAGAGTCGGCCCAAGAGACCCAGTACTTC
TRBJ2-7 TRBV11-2 NA TRBD1 CASSLDLGIQGASSYEQYF TGTGCCAGCAGCTTAGATCTAGGCATTCAGGGGGCTAGCTCCTACGAGCAGTACTTC
TRBJ2-2 TRBV28 NA NA CASSYASINTGELFF TGTGCCAGCAGTTATGCCAGCATCAACACCGGGGAGCTGTTTTTT
TRBJ1-2 TRBV28 NA NA CASSLWRVTNYGYTF TGTGCCAGCAGTTTATGGAGGGTAACTAACTATGGCTACACCTTC
TRBJ2-7 TRBV19 NA NA CASKITSGSREQYF TGTGCCAGTAAAATTACGTCCGGGAGTCGCGAGCAGTACTTC
TRBJ1-2 TRBV7-2 NA NA CASSTGGGAFDGYTF TGTGCCAGCAGCACTGGAGGGGGGGCGTTTGATGGCTACACCTTC
TRBJ1-1 TRBV7-2 NA NA CASSPLQLVMNTEAFF TGTGCCAGCAGCCCCTTGCAGCTTGTCATGAACACTGAAGCTTTCTTT
TRBJ2-7 TRBV5-4 NA NA CASSLQGVYEQYF TGTGCCAGCAGCTTGCAGGGTGTCTACGAGCAGTACTTC
TRBJ2-2 TRBV29-1 NA NA CSVQTGELFF TGCAGCGTACAAACCGGGGAGCTGTTTTTT
TRBJ2-2 TRBV9 NA TRBD2 CASSTPSGATGELFF TGTGCCAGCAGCACACCTAGCGGGGCCACCGGGGAGCTGTTTTTT
TRBJ1-1 TRBV27 NA NA CASSLLSRVHTEAFF TGTGCCAGCAGTTTATTATCTCGGGTACACACTGAAGCTTTCTTT